What follows are 10 T cell receptor beta chains derived from one specimen sequenced in a study of OX40 agonist ivuxolimab in advanced cancers. Data came from immunoSEQ multiplex PCR; TCRdb stores just in-frame clones and leaves some out. The sample has approximately 66,000 clones, roughly 85% seen once; the top ten hold about 0.83%. The sequenced sample was CD4+ or CD8+ T cells sorted from blood, obtained in a trial of the OX40 agonist ivuxolimab. All receptors derive from an adult with an advanced solid tumor such as melanoma, head and neck, liver or kidney cancer.

The gene calls are TRBV6-6 and TRBJ1-4, with a tentative D call TRBD1 (6 bases). The CDR3 runs to 14 residues. The germline V gene has CDR1 MNHNY and CDR2 SVGAGI (reference sequence). V lost 2 bases and J lost 6, with 10 bases in between. The CDR3: CASSYQGKDEKLFF. The CDR3 DNA reads TGTGCCAGCAGTTACCAGGGGAAGGATGAAAAACTGTTTTTT.

The rearrangement uses TRBV6-6 and TRBJ2-3; 7 nucleotides agree with TRBD2. Germline CDR1 reads MNHNY; CDR2 reads SVGAGI (reference sequence). J gave up 6 bases and V 2 bases, and 8 bases lay outside the gene matches. The CDR3 is made up of 15 amino acids. The CDR3 coding sequence is TGTGCCAGCAGTTACGAAGCGGGGAAGTCGGATACGCAGTATTTT. Its protein product is CASSYEAGKSDTQYF.

This rearrangement joins TRBV29-1 to TRBJ1-1, with unresolved D. The germline gives CDR1 SQVTM, CDR2 ANQGSEA. Deletions cut 3 bases from V and 5 bases from J, with 16 bases between. This CDR3 is built from 14 residues. In DNA, the CDR3 is TGCAGCGTTGAGAAAGCCGGGTTGTGGACTGAAGCTTTCTTT. As protein: CSVEKAGLWTEAFF.

Only a few counts were recorded for this clone. The V gene is TRBV6-6, the J gene TRBJ1-5; TRBD1 matches 9 bases. Germline V gene lookup returns CDR1 MNHNY and CDR2 SVGAGI (reference sequence). CDR3 size: 14 residues. V lost 6 bases to trimming and J lost 7 bases; unmatched junction nucleotides: 7. This CDR3 reads CASRDRGTEQPQHF. The DNA of the CDR3 is TGTGCCAGCAGGGACAGGGGTACGGAACAGCCCCAGCATTTT.

The chain combines TRBV28 with TRBJ1-2; a weak D match, TRBD1 (5 bases). Germline V gene sequence: CDR1 MDHEN, CDR2 SYDVKM. The V and J ends lost 10 bases and 8 bases respectively, with 20 bases between them. The CDR3 is 13 residues long. The CDR3 protein is CATSWGGLVGYTF. DNA of the CDR3: TGTGCCACCTCTTGGGGCGGCTTGGTCGGCTACACCTTC.

CDR3 protein: CASSLGTAFEQYF. In DNA, the CDR3 is TGTGCCAGCAGCTTAGGAACAGCCTTCGAGCAGTACTTC. This rearrangement joins TRBV7-2 to TRBJ2-7, with unresolved D. The CDR3 covers 13 residues. Trimming took 1 base from V and 6 from J, leaving 10 bases between them. CDR1 is SGHTA, CDR2 FQGNSA, per germline.

The chain has TRBV7-2 and TRBJ1-2, with no clear D. Between the trimmed V and J ends, which lost 4 bases and 4 bases, there was a span of 16 bases. CDR3 length: 15 amino acids. Germline assignment: CDR1 SGHTA and CDR2 FQGNSA. DNA for the CDR3: TGTGCCAGCAGCTCAACAGTCCCCCCTCTCTATGGCTACACCTTC. Its protein product is CASSSTVPPLYGYTF.

About this clone: Other DNA sequences in the same sample also yield this CDR3. The rearrangement uses TRBV9 and TRBJ2-2; perhaps TRBD2 as D (7 bases). This CDR3 has 17 amino acids. CDR1 SGDLS and CDR2 YYNGEE come from the germline V gene. Trimming left V 0 bases short and J 7 bases short, with 19 bases between. CDR3 coding DNA: TGTGCCAGCAGCGTAGGTCGGGGGGCGCAATCATACGGGGAGCTGTTTTTT. Protein: CASSVGRGAQSYGELFF.

This clone was recorded only once. The gene calls are TRBV30 and TRBJ2-7; D is possibly TRBD2 (5 bases). The CDR3 consists of 13 residues. Germline V gene data show CDR1 as GTSNPN and CDR2 as SVGIG (reference sequence). V shed 0 bases and J shed 2 bases, with 8 bases lying between them. This CDR3 is CAWSVNGAYEQYF. The CDR3 DNA sequence: TGTGCCTGGAGTGTAAACGGGGCCTACGAGCAGTACTTC.

The chain uses TRBV5-6 and TRBJ2-2; 13 bases map to TRBD2. Looked up from germline, CDR1 is SGHDT and CDR2 is YYEEEE. CDR3 length: 17 amino acids. J gave up 3 bases and V 4 bases, and 6 bases lay outside the gene matches. The CDR3 is CASSPGLAGRDTGELFF. The CDR3 DNA reads as TGTGCCAGCAGCCCGGGACTAGCGGGAAGGGACACCGGGGAGCTGTTTTTT.